A selection of T cell receptor beta chains follows, all from one sample in a study of control samples from healthy donors and cancer patients. Only in-frame clones appear in the TCRdb table, and some are missing; sequencing was by immunoSEQ multiplex PCR. The table shows fewer than 40,000 clones, with roughly 92% occurring only once. The sequencing sample was made of PBMCs. Receptors were obtained from a man aged 40-55 years with colorectal cancer. Both conserved end residues are part of each CDR3. A D gene is named only where the DNA matches it firmly. Rows may omit the clone size; those that give it use once, few, many or a size class.

cdr3_aa cdr3_nt v_call clone_size d_call j_call
CASSFGQTGFDTQYF TGTGCCAGCAGCTTCGGCCAGACAGGGTTCGATACGCAGTATTTT TRBV7-9 NA TRBD1 TRBJ2-3
CASSPRQGGLEQYF TGTGCCAGCTCTCCGAGACAGGGAGGTCTCGAGCAGTACTTC TRBV27 NA NA TRBJ2-7
CASSLTGQQRFVF TGCGCCAGCAGCTTGACGGGACAGCAACGATTCGTCTTC TRBV5-1 NA TRBD1 TRBJ1-2
CASSLSDTNRKQYF TGTGCCAGCAGCTTATCGGATACGAATCGTAAGCAGTACTTC TRBV11-1 once NA TRBJ2-7
CASSPTPLLANVLTF TGTGCCAGCAGCCCCACCCCCTTGCTTGCCAACGTCCTGACTTTC TRBV5-4 NA NA TRBJ2-6
CASSEGSYGYTF TGTGCCAGCAGTGAGGGTAGCTATGGCTACACCTTC TRBV6-6 NA NA TRBJ1-2
CASSGQGRIVSPLHF TGTGCCAGCAGCGGACAGGGGAGAATAGTGTCACCCCTCCACTTT TRBV5-4 NA TRBD1 TRBJ1-6
CASSPDGLGTDTQYF TGTGCCAGCTCACCCGATGGGCTTGGCACAGATACGCAGTATTTT TRBV18 NA NA TRBJ2-3
CASSRSGSPGDTQYF TGTGCCAGCAGCCGCTCCGGGTCCCCTGGGGATACGCAGTATTTT TRBV9 NA NA TRBJ2-3
CASSWGGNSPLHF TGTGCCAGCAGTTGGGGGGGCAATTCACCCCTCCACTTT TRBV27 NA NA TRBJ1-6
CASSHAPSVWETQYF TGTGCCAGCAGCCACGCCCCTAGTGTTTGGGAGACCCAGTACTTC TRBV3-1/TRBV3-2 NA NA TRBJ2-5
CSVITRLNTEAFF TGCAGCGTCATAACAAGACTGAACACTGAAGCTTTCTTT TRBV29-1 NA NA TRBJ1-1
CASSTIPRGTEAFF TGTGCCAGCAGTACCATTCCAAGGGGCACTGAAGCTTTCTTT TRBV6-5 once NA TRBJ1-1
CASSTAGPPTPLHF TGTGCCAGCAGCACCGCGGGACCCCCGACACCCCTCCACTTT TRBV7-9 once NA TRBJ1-6
CASRPIAGGLNEQFF TGCGCCAGCAGACCCATAGCGGGGGGGCTCAATGAGCAGTTCTTC TRBV5-1 NA TRBD2 TRBJ2-1
CASSQGTGDLYNEQFF TGCGCCAGCAGCCAAGGGACAGGGGATTTGTACAATGAGCAGTTCTTC TRBV4-3 NA TRBD1 TRBJ2-1
CASSFKGIGQGSGNTIYF TGTGCCAGCAGCTTCAAAGGAATTGGACAGGGAAGTGGAAACACCATATATTTT TRBV11-2 NA TRBD1 TRBJ1-3
CAWGTGKAGELFF TGTGCCTGGGGGACAGGGAAAGCCGGGGAGCTGTTTTTT TRBV30 NA TRBD1 TRBJ2-2
CASSFGNGRADTQYF NA TRBV7-9 NA NA TRBJ2-3
CSVGQGPNYGYTF TGCAGCGTCGGGCAGGGTCCAAACTATGGCTACACCTTC TRBV29-1 NA NA TRBJ1-2
CASSLAPVEGMTEAFF TGTGCCAGCAGCTTGGCCCCGGTAGAGGGTATGACTGAAGCTTTCTTT TRBV5-5 few NA TRBJ1-1
CAWSGLFSNQPQHF TGTGCCTGGAGTGGGCTTTTTAGCAATCAGCCCCAGCATTTT TRBV30 NA NA TRBJ1-5
CATSEPTNYGYTF TGTGCCACCAGTGAGCCCACGAACTATGGCTACACCTTC TRBV24-1 NA NA TRBJ1-2